This TCR beta chain was documented in a study of cytomegalovirus exposure and HLA in healthy donors. Across the whole study: As an earlier analysis found, about 190 million T cells yielded about 120 million unique TCR beta sequences.

To note about this clone: The target antigen is unknown.

Study observations and caveats: Later examination showed HLA-associated TCR beta chains had greater clonal expansion than equally common others.

V was trimmed by 5 bases and J by 6 bases, leaving 18 bases between them. CDR3 length equals 16 residues. Germline loops: CDR1 SGHNT, CDR2 YYREEE (reference sequence). 60 Vbeta and 13 Jbeta primers were used in PCR. Sequenced by immunoSEQ multiplex PCR; TCRdb stores in-frame clones only, minus some. The top ten clones hold more than 13% of a sample with under 200,000 clones, 60% to 80% of them seen once. Healthy bone marrow donors made up the donors. Sequencing used PBMCs. This TCR was sampled from a man aged 50-60 years in good health and CMV-seropositive. The chain has TRBV5-4 and TRBJ1-6; tentatively, D is TRBD1 (5 bases). DNA for the CDR3: TGTGCCAGCAGGGAACAGGTTGGTTTAAGTAATTCACCCCTCCACTTT. Translated: CASREQVGLSNSPLHF.